Below, 21 T cell receptor beta chains from the same sample are listed, as sequenced in a study of cytomegalovirus exposure and HLA in healthy donors (dated by TCRdb to about 2017). Library construction relied on the immunoSEQ multiplex PCR assay. For the multiplex PCR, a mixture combining 60 forward primers for TCR Vbeta segments and 13 reverse primers for TCR Jbeta segments was used. What TCRdb holds here is the immuneACCESS table cut down to in-frame rearrangements. Part of the clones is not present; checked against another copy, under half of the missing clones reflect an unresolved V gene, and the others are unexplained. This sample's table lists 200,000 or so clones. The top ten constitute less than 0.9% of the sample. The source material was PBMCs. These receptors were taken from a boy younger than 18 in good health and CMV-seronegative.

The rearrangement links TRBV15 to TRBJ1-5; a possible D gene is TRBD1 (5 bases). The V gene lost 2 bases and the J gene lost 0 bases, with 17 bases spanning the gap. CDR3 length equals 18 residues. CDR1 is LNHNV and CDR2 is YYDKDF in the germline V gene (reference sequence). The CDR3 region is CATSRTSGGYNSNQPQHF. The CDR3 region has the DNA TGTGCCACCAGCAGAACATCGGGGGGATATAATAGCAATCAGCCCCAGCATTTT.

The chain is built from TRBV11-2 and TRBJ1-3, with D perhaps matching TRBD1 (5 bases). Looked up from germline, CDR1 is SGHAT and CDR2 is FQNNGV. The CDR3 is 19 amino acids. Trimming stripped 1 base from V and 0 bases from J, with 19 bases between. Written as DNA, the CDR3 is TGTGCCAGCAGCTTAGTCGGTCAGGGAAGGAGAAACTCTGGAAACACCATATATTTT. Protein sequence: CASSLVGQGRRNSGNTIYF.

The chain uses TRBV9 and TRBJ2-4; 9 nucleotides match TRBD1. The CDR3 loop spans 14 amino acids. Trimming took 0 bases from V and 7 from J; bases not matched to a gene: 2. Germline loops: CDR1 SGDLS, CDR2 YYNGEE. The CDR3 loop is CASSVGGTGNIQYF. DNA of the CDR3: TGTGCCAGCAGCGTAGGGGGGACAGGGAACATTCAGTACTTC.

J is TRBJ1-1 and V is TRBV27; D is perhaps TRBD1 (6 bases). Per germline, CDR1 MNHEY and CDR2 SMNVEV (reference sequence). Trimming cost V 5 bases and J 0 bases, with 16 bases left between them. The CDR3 spans 16 residues. The CDR3 loop reads CASSPSRAGVNTEAFF. The CDR3 coding sequence is TGTGCCAGCAGTCCCTCCCGGGCAGGGGTGAACACTGAAGCTTTCTTT.

The rearrangement uses TRBV9 and TRBJ2-5; tentatively, D is TRBD2 (6 bases). The V gene lost 0 bases and the J gene lost 4 bases, with 13 bases spanning the gap. The CDR3 covers 15 residues. From germline, CDR1 is SGDLS and CDR2 YYNGEE. The CDR3 sequence is CASSVGVAGRETQYF. The CDR3 DNA follows: TGTGCCAGCAGCGTAGGGGTGGCGGGGAGAGAGACCCAGTACTTC.

The gene calls are TRBV4-1 and TRBJ2-7; 7 positions match TRBD1. With 1 base clipped from V and 2 bases from J, the junction kept 11 bases outside the gene matches. There are 17 residues in the CDR3. Looked up from germline, CDR1 is MGHRA and CDR2 is YSYEKL. In DNA form, the CDR3 reads TGCGCCAGCAGCCAAGTAACCCTCCGGGACAGTACCTACGAGCAGTACTTC. Protein product: CASSQVTLRDSTYEQYF.

The chain couples TRBV28 to TRBJ1-2; D might be TRBD1 (6 bases). The V gene's germline CDR1 is MDHEN and CDR2 SYDVKM. The CDR3 spans 14 residues. V was cut by 4 bases and J by 2 bases, with 11 bases left in between. The CDR3 is CASSSQGSNYGYTF. As DNA, the CDR3 is TGTGCCAGCAGTTCACAGGGATCAAACTATGGCTACACCTTC.

CDR3 bases: TGTGCCAGCAGTTACTCGATGTATTCTGGGGGGTCACAGTACTTC. Protein: CASSYSMYSGGSQYF. The chain recombines TRBV6-5 with TRBJ2-5; perhaps TRBD2 as D (6 bases). Germline V gene data show CDR1 as MNHEY and CDR2 as SVGAGI. The CDR3 length is 15 residues. Trimming left V 0 bases short and J 11 bases short, with 19 bases between.

The chain recombines TRBV4-2 with TRBJ2-5; TRBD2 matches 9 bases. From germline, CDR1 is LGHNA and CDR2 YNFKEQ. After removal of 1 base from V and 4 bases from J, the junction contained 16 bases not matched to a gene. This CDR3 has 19 residues. The CDR3 spells CASSQVLGSSGGFRETQYF. CDR3 DNA: TGTGCCAGCAGCCAAGTGTTGGGCAGTAGCGGGGGTTTTAGAGAGACCCAGTACTTC.

V usage is TRBV9 and J usage is TRBJ2-1; 14 positions match TRBD2. V lost 6 bases and J lost 3; bases outside the gene matches: 5. This CDR3 has 16 amino acids. The V gene's germline CDR1 is SGDLS and CDR2 YYNGEE. The CDR3 region has the DNA TGTGCCAGCACGGGGGGACTAGCGGGGGTCTACAATGAGCAGTTCTTC. Its protein is CASTGGLAGVYNEQFF.

V is TRBV6-6 and J is TRBJ2-7; possible D gene TRBD2, 5 bases. Trimming left V 1 base short and J 0 bases short, with 10 bases between. Germline V gene lookup returns CDR1 MNHNY and CDR2 SVGAGI (reference sequence). This CDR3 region has 15 residues. The CDR3 region is CASSYFGSSSYEQYF. CDR3 DNA sequence: TGTGCCAGCAGTTACTTTGGGAGCAGCTCCTACGAGCAGTACTTC.

The CDR3 loop reads CASSSTGGDTEAFF. CDR3 bases: TGCGCCAGCAGCTCTACAGGGGGTGACACTGAAGCTTTCTTT. The V call is TRBV5-1, the J call TRBJ1-1; 8 nucleotides agree with TRBD1. The junction had 4 bases not matched to a gene; V was cut back by 3 bases and J by 3 bases. The CDR3 length is 14 residues. Germline V gives CDR1 SGHRS, CDR2 YFSETQ.

In the case of this clone: The same CDR3 is also encoded by other DNA sequences in this sample. The chain employs TRBV19 and TRBJ1-2; weak D call: TRBD1 (6 bases). The CDR3 totals 12 residues. Trimming stripped 7 bases from V and 4 bases from J, with 10 bases between. Germline V gene sequence: CDR1 LNHDA, CDR2 SQIVND (reference sequence). The CDR3 reads CASTQGSYGYTF. For the CDR3, the DNA is TGTGCCAGTACCCAGGGGTCCTATGGCTACACCTTC.

About this clone: One end of the junction fails to match germline, which may point to a read error. The chain links TRBV18 to TRBJ1-2; no reliable D call. CDR1 and CDR2 from the germline V gene are KGHSH and LQKENI. CDR3 length: 12 amino acids. CDR3 sequence reads: CASSPLPGLHLF. The CDR3 DNA sequence: TGTGCCAGCTCACCGCTACCCGGACTACATCTCTTC.

This chain links TRBV28 with TRBJ1-4, with 8 positions matching TRBD1. This CDR3 has 20 residues. Germline V lookup: CDR1 MDHEN, CDR2 SYDVKM. V lost 6 bases and J lost 2; bases outside the gene matches: 20. This chain's CDR3 is CASRIRDWDRSIETNEKLFF. DNA of the CDR3: TGTGCCAGCAGAATCCGTGACTGGGACAGGTCCATCGAGACTAATGAAAAACTGTTTTTT.

J is TRBJ2-7 and V is TRBV6-5; 10 positions agree with TRBD2. The CDR3 is 16 amino acids. The trim removed 4 bases at V and 3 bases at J, leaving 9 bases unmatched. Germline CDR1 is MNHEY and CDR2 is SVGAGI. The chain's CDR3 is CASSLVSSGGLYEQYF. CDR3 coding DNA: TGTGCCAGCAGTTTGGTTTCTAGCGGGGGACTCTACGAGCAGTACTTC.

This chain joins TRBV30 and TRBJ2-5; TRBD2 agrees at 11 bases. After removal of 3 bases from V and 5 bases from J, the junction contained 5 bases not matched to a gene. Germline CDR1 GTSNPN, CDR2 SVGIG (reference sequence). CDR3 length: 14 amino acids. CDR3 loop: CAWSELAGEETQYF. The CDR3 DNA sequence: TGTGCCTGGAGCGAACTAGCGGGGGAGGAGACCCAGTACTTC.

This sequence joins TRBV5-6 and TRBJ2-7; D gene uncertain. Per germline, CDR1 SGHDT and CDR2 YYEEEE. There are 13 residues in the CDR3. Trimming left V 0 bases short and J 6 bases short, with 10 bases between. In DNA form, the CDR3 reads TGTGCCAGCAGCTTGGCCTGGGCGTCCGAGCAGTACTTC. It yields the protein CASSLAWASEQYF.

The J gene is TRBJ1-6, the V gene TRBV19, with a weak D call TRBD1 (6 bases). V was trimmed by 5 bases and J by 0 bases, leaving 11 bases between them. The CDR3 consists of 16 residues. Germline CDR1 is LNHDA and CDR2 is SQIVND (reference sequence). Written as DNA, the CDR3 is TGTGCCAGTAGTGACAGGACATTCTCCTATAATTCACCCCTCCACTTT. Its translation is CASSDRTFSYNSPLHF. The full variable domain, completed using reference TRBV19 and TRBJ1-6, is DGGITQSPKYLFRKEGQNVTLSCEQNLNHDAMYWYRQDPGQGLRLIYYSQIVNDFQKGDIAEGYSVSREKKESFPLTVTSAQKNPTAFYLCASSDRTFSYNSPLHFGNGTRLTVT.

V and J are TRBV19 and TRBJ2-3; 9 nucleotides match TRBD2. J gave up 3 bases and V 8 bases, and 6 bases lay outside the gene matches. This CDR3 comprises 14 residues. Germline V CDR1 and CDR2: LNHDA, SQIVND (reference sequence). In DNA form, the CDR3 reads TGTGCCAGTGCGCGGGGGGGCCTGACAGATACGCAGTATTTT. Residues: CASARGGLTDTQYF. Filled out from reference TRBV19 and TRBJ2-3, the complete variable domain reads DGGITQSPKYLFRKEGQNVTLSCEQNLNHDAMYWYRQDPGQGLRLIYYSQIVNDFQKGDIAEGYSVSREKKESFPLTVTSAQKNPTAFYLCASARGGLTDTQYFGPGTRLTVL.

The V call is TRBV6-5, the J call TRBJ1-6, with 7 positions matching TRBD1. J lost 13 bases, V lost 6 bases, and 12 bases had no gene match. This CDR3 has 14 amino acids. The germline V gene has CDR1 MNHEY and CDR2 SVGAGI. The CDR3 bases are TGTGCCAGCAGGGGCCAGGGGGTAAGGTCGCCCCTCCACTTT. Its protein product is CASRGQGVRSPLHF.